These 20 T cell receptor beta chains share one sample of origin, sequenced in a study of shared clonotypes between healthy human individuals. The method was immunoSEQ multiplex PCR; TCRdb's version includes in-frame clones alone and lacks a portion of them. This sample has about 2.4 million clones, with over 85% found just once. The sample taken for sequencing was naive CD4+ T cells from PBMCs. The subset here: CD45RA+ positively selected. These receptors all come from a man aged 18-30 years in good health. Some clones in this sample may be carry-over from other donors' samples.

The chain uses TRBV6-1 and TRBJ1-2; perhaps TRBD1 as D (6 bases). The V gene's germline CDR1 is MNHNS and CDR2 SASEGT. The CDR3 is made up of 14 amino acids. V was shortened by 7 bases and J by 4 bases, with 16 bases between the two germline ends. CDR3 in amino acids: CASIPTGSGYGYTF. The CDR3 bases are TGTGCCAGCATACCGACAGGAAGCGGCTATGGCTACACCTTC.

The V gene is TRBV28, the J gene TRBJ1-1, with D possibly being TRBD1 (5 bases). CDR1 and CDR2 from the germline V gene are MDHEN and SYDVKM. V lost 6 bases and J 5 bases, leaving 16 bases between the germline ends. CDR3 length equals 14 residues. CDR3: CASSTSGGRTEAFF. CDR3 coding DNA: TGTGCCAGCAGCACCTCGGGGGGACGAACTGAAGCTTTCTTT.

The chain combines TRBV19 with TRBJ2-1; D may be TRBD2 (6 bases). Trimming stripped 3 bases from V and 3 bases from J, with 18 bases between. Germline values: CDR1 LNHDA, CDR2 SQIVND (reference sequence). This CDR3 contains 17 residues. CDR3 sequence (DNA): TGTGCCAGTAGTATCGTATCCCGGGAGAGGGGCTACAATGAGCAGTTCTTC. It specifies CASSIVSRERGYNEQFF.

This clone appeared once. The rearrangement uses TRBV9 and TRBJ2-1; 9 bases align to TRBD2. Germline CDR1 and CDR2: SGDLS and YYNGEE. The V gene end was trimmed by 3 bases and the J gene end by 8 bases; junction bases not matched to a gene: 12. This CDR3 spans 16 amino acids. The CDR3 loop is CASSAYSGRGGDEQFF. In DNA form, the CDR3 reads TGTGCCAGCAGCGCTTATAGCGGGAGAGGGGGAGATGAGCAGTTCTTC.

This chain joins TRBV2 and TRBJ2-7; 7 nucleotides agree with TRBD1. Germline trimming cut 0 bases from V and 2 bases from J; bases unmatched to any gene: 10. Germline V lookup: CDR1 SNHLY, CDR2 FYNNEI. The CDR3 loop spans 17 amino acids. CDR3 bases: TGTGCCAGCAGTGAAGCGAAACCGGGACAGCGGACCTACGAGCAGTACTTC. This gives the protein CASSEAKPGQRTYEQYF.

The chain links TRBV27 to TRBJ1-1; D is perhaps TRBD1 (5 bases). The CDR3 spans 13 residues. V gave up 7 bases and J gave up 7 bases, with 16 bases separating them. Germline V gene lookup returns CDR1 MNHEY and CDR2 SMNVEV (reference sequence). CDR3 sequence (DNA): TGTGCCAGCACATACGTGCGGGGGAGTGAAGCTTTCTTT. This sequence encodes CASTYVRGSEAFF.

The V and J genes are TRBV19 and TRBJ1-2; weak D call: TRBD1 (5 bases). This CDR3 region has 14 residues. CDR1 LNHDA and CDR2 SQIVND come from the germline V gene (reference sequence). Trimming shortened V by 9 bases and J by 7 bases, and 21 bases separated the two germline ends. CDR3 nucleotides: TGTGCCAGCAGGGAGTCGCGGGCGAGTGGTGGCTACACCTTC. This encodes CASRESRASGGYTF.

This chain links TRBV9 with TRBJ2-2; 8 nucleotides align to TRBD2. The CDR3 consists of 15 residues. The junction had 5 bases not matched to a gene; V was cut back by 3 bases and J by 4 bases. Germline values: CDR1 SGDLS, CDR2 YYNGEE. CDR3 amino acids: CASSGRGGITGELFF. CDR3 sequence (DNA): TGTGCCAGCAGCGGCCGCGGGGGGATCACCGGGGAGCTGTTTTTT.

The CDR3 region has the DNA TGTGCCAGCAGCTTAGATATGCAGGGCTACAATGAGCAGTTCTTC. It encodes CASSLDMQGYNEQFF. The chain links TRBV7-9 to TRBJ2-1; possibly TRBD1 for D (5 bases). V was trimmed by 1 base and J by 3 bases, leaving 10 bases between them. This CDR3 comprises 15 residues. Looked up from germline, CDR1 is SEHNR and CDR2 is FQNEAQ (reference sequence).

Worth noting for this clone: Other DNA sequences within the sample encode an identical CDR3. The J gene is TRBJ1-2, the V gene TRBV28; perhaps TRBD1 as D (6 bases). Deletions cut 3 bases from V and 8 bases from J, with 13 bases between. Germline V gives CDR1 MDHEN, CDR2 SYDVKM. The CDR3 sequence is 13 residues long. CDR3 region: CASSLGRGSGYTF. DNA of the CDR3: TGTGCCAGCAGTTTGGGCAGGGGATCGGGCTACACCTTC.

V usage is TRBV5-1 and J usage is TRBJ2-3, with 7 positions matching TRBD2. The J segment lost 0 bases and the V segment lost 0 bases, leaving 7 bases of the junction unmatched. The CDR3 totals 17 residues. CDR1 and CDR2 (germline): SGHRS, YFSETQ. CDR3 sequence reads: CASSLVRIGRSTDTQYF. The CDR3, as DNA: TGCGCCAGCAGCTTGGTCCGAATCGGGAGGAGCACAGATACGCAGTATTTT.

This clone was detected only a few times. The V call is TRBV4-1, the J call TRBJ2-7; TRBD2 matches at 11 bases. J was trimmed by 4 bases and V by 4 bases; bases with no gene match: 3. This CDR3 spans 14 amino acids. Per germline, CDR1 MGHRA and CDR2 YSYEKL. The CDR3 nucleotides read TGCGCCAGCAGCCGTGGGACTAGCGGTTACGAGCAGTACTTC. Its protein product is CASSRGTSGYEQYF.

The chain combines TRBV19 with TRBJ2-1; D unclear. Trimming pared 7 bases from V and 0 bases from J, leaving 13 bases between. This CDR3 is built from 15 residues. Germline V gene lookup returns CDR1 LNHDA and CDR2 SQIVND (reference sequence). The CDR3 sequence is CASKRAQSSYNEQFF. The CDR3 nucleotides are TGTGCCAGTAAGCGCGCCCAGAGCTCCTACAATGAGCAGTTCTTC.

The chain couples TRBV4-1 to TRBJ1-4; 8 nucleotides line up with TRBD1. CDR1 MGHRA and CDR2 YSYEKL come from the germline V gene. The V segment lost 2 bases and the J segment 8 bases; nucleotides outside the gene matches: 10. The CDR3 length is 16 residues. The CDR3 spells CASSQLTTGAREKLFF. CDR3 DNA: TGCGCCAGCAGCCAACTAACGACAGGGGCGAGGGAAAAACTGTTTTTT.

The chain links TRBV5-1 to TRBJ1-4, with unresolved D. Trimming pared 0 bases from V and 3 bases from J, leaving 15 bases between. The CDR3 totals 17 residues. The V gene's germline CDR1 is SGHRS and CDR2 YFSETQ. CDR3 sequence (DNA): TGCGCCAGCAGCTTGGCCATGCAGGCCGGGTCTAATGAAAAACTGTTTTTT. It yields the protein CASSLAMQAGSNEKLFF.

This sequence joins TRBV25-1 and TRBJ1-5; 7 nucleotides match TRBD1. The CDR3 extends over 15 amino acids. The trim removed 6 bases at V and 7 bases at J, leaving 12 bases unmatched. The germline V gene encodes CDR1 MGHDK and CDR2 SYGVNS. In DNA form, the CDR3 reads TGTGCCAGCAGAGGTGGCGAGGGGGCGAAACAGCCCCAGCATTTT. Translation gives CASRGGEGAKQPQHF.

This clone was found once. The rearrangement uses TRBV5-1 and TRBJ2-7, with TRBD1 matching over 9 bases. The V gene end was trimmed by 3 bases and the J gene end by 2 bases; junction bases not matched to a gene: 9. CDR1 and CDR2 (germline): SGHRS, YFSETQ. The CDR3 extends over 16 amino acids. CDR3 nucleotide sequence: TGCGCCAGCAGCTCCGGGACAGGGTTGGGAGCCTACGAGCAGTACTTC. Protein product: CASSSGTGLGAYEQYF. Full variable domain (remainder filled in from reference TRBV5-1 and TRBJ2-7): KAGVTQTPRYLIKTRGQQVTLSCSPISGHRSVSWYQQTPGQGLQFLFEYFSETQRNKGNFPGRFSGRQFSNSRSEMNVSTLELGDSALYLCASSSGTGLGAYEQYFGPGTRLTVT.

The chain couples TRBV18 to TRBJ2-5; the D call may be TRBD1 or TRBD2 (5 bases each). Trimming left V 3 bases short and J 1 base short, with 15 bases between. CDR1 is KGHSH, CDR2 LQKENI, per germline. The CDR3 extends over 16 amino acids. The CDR3 region has the DNA TGTGCCAGCTCACCGGGAGCAAACAGGTTCCAAGAGACCCAGTACTTC. Its translation is CASSPGANRFQETQYF.

The chain is built from TRBV5-6 and TRBJ1-2; 7 bases are a match to TRBD1. The ends lost 4 bases at V and 4 bases at J; junction bases unmatched: 13. The length of the CDR3 is 16 residues. CDR1 and CDR2 (germline): SGHDT, YYEEEE. The CDR3 DNA sequence: TGTGCCAGCAGCAGGCAAATCGACAGGGCGATCTATGGCTACACCTTC. Its translation: CASSRQIDRAIYGYTF.

The chain combines TRBV6-1 with TRBJ2-7; no definite D call. V dropped 3 bases and J dropped 0 bases, with 12 bases sitting between them. The CDR3 spans 15 residues. Per the germline V gene, CDR1 is MNHNS and CDR2 is SASEGT. DNA of the CDR3: TGTGCCAGCAGTGACGCCCTGATCATCTCCTACGAGCAGTACTTC. Its protein product is CASSDALIISYEQYF.